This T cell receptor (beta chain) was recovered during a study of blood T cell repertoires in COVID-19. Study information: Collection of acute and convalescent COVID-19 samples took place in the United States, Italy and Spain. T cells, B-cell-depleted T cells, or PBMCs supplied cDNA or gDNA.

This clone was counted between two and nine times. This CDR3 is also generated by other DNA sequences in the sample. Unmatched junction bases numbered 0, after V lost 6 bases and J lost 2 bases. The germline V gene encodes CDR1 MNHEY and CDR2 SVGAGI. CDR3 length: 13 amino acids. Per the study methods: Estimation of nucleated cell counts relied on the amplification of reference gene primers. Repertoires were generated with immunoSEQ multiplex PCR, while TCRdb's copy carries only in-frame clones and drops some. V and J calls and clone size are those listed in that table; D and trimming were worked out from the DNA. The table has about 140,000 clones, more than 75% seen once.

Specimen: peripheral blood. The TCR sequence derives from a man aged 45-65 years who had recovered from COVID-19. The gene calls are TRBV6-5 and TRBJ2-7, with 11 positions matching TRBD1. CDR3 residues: CASRGQGAYEQYF. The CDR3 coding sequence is TGTGCCAGCAGGGGACAGGGGGCCTACGAGCAGTACTTC.